This TCR beta chain was observed in a study of liver allograft versus peripheral blood T cells. Overall study context: Comparisons were made between T cell receptor repertoires found in transplanted livers and those circulating in recipients' peripheral blood.

This clonotype has at least ten counts. Its antigen is not known. Germline V CDR1 and CDR2: MDHEN, SYDVKM. Losses at the gene ends were 6 bases for V and 0 bases for J; bases not matched to a gene: 10. The CDR3 runs to 17 residues. Regarding the study as a whole: There were reportedly differences between T cell receptor repertoires inside liver allografts and those in peripheral blood.

TCRdb reprocessed the reads with MiXCR, giving one entry per CDR3 protein. The data show 5,700 or so distinct CDR3 sequences, with about 17% seen just once and 8% to 13% held by the top ten. This sequence was found in a human patient who had a liver transplant. Some T cells could come from the graft donor. This sequence joins TRBV28 and TRBJ2-5; 10 nucleotides agree with TRBD1. CDR3 in amino acids: CASSQNQGQGYQETQYF. DNA for the CDR3: TGTGCCAGCAGCCAGAACCAGGGACAGGGGTACCAAGAGACCCAGTACTTC.